The 7 T cell receptor beta chains below all came from one sample that was sequenced in a study of blood T cell repertoires in COVID-19. Clones were sequenced by immunoSEQ multiplex PCR, and TCRdb holds only the in-frame ones, with some missing. The profile shows about 100,000 clones, 80% of them singletons. Sequences were obtained from peripheral blood. The receptors were gathered from a woman in her 70s with acute or convalescent COVID-19.

The chain combines TRBV2 with TRBJ1-4; 10 bases are a match to TRBD1. Germline CDR1 is SNHLY and CDR2 is FYNNEI. Trimming removed 6 bases from V and 8 bases from J; junction bases left unmatched: 6. The length of the CDR3 is 14 residues. The CDR3: CASRSGTGAEKLFF. The DNA for the CDR3 is TGTGCCAGCAGATCGGGGACAGGGGCGGAAAAACTGTTTTTT.

This clone was recorded at least ten times. This chain connects TRBV4-2 to TRBJ2-1; 9 nucleotides match TRBD2. The CDR3 has 18 residues. Germline V gene sequence: CDR1 LGHNA, CDR2 YNFKEQ. After removal of 2 bases from V and 10 bases from J, the junction contained 18 bases not matched to a gene. The CDR3 protein is CASSQSPNLAGAGREQFF. The DNA of the CDR3 is TGTGCCAGCAGCCAATCGCCTAACTTAGCGGGGGCCGGACGAGAGCAGTTCTTC.

The chain links TRBV28 to TRBJ2-2; 7 bases map to TRBD1. The CDR3 is made up of 15 amino acids. The germline CDR1 and CDR2 sequences are MDHEN and SYDVKM. V trimming: 5 bases; J trimming: 5 bases; junction bases outside the gene matches: 8. CDR3 bases: TGTGCCAGCAGTGTCACAGGGGACGGAACCGGGGAGCTGTTTTTT. Its protein product is CASSVTGDGTGELFF.

The gene calls are TRBV5-1 and TRBJ2-5, with 8 bases identical to TRBD1. The V gene's germline CDR1 is SGHRS and CDR2 YFSETQ. Losses at the gene ends were 3 bases for V and 1 base for J; bases not matched to a gene: 2. The CDR3 runs 14 residues. For the CDR3, the DNA is TGCGCCAGCAGCTCAGGACAGGGCCAAGAGACCCAGTACTTC. Translating it yields CASSSGQGQETQYF.

This chain joins TRBV6-6 and TRBJ2-2, with 8 bases aligning to TRBD1. V shed 5 bases and J 3 bases; nucleotides not matched to a gene: 8. The CDR3 has 16 amino acids. Germline CDR1 reads MNHNY; CDR2 reads SVGAGI (reference sequence). This CDR3 reads CASSRQGPRYTGELFF. Written as DNA, the CDR3 is TGTGCCAGCAGTCGACAGGGGCCAAGATACACCGGGGAGCTGTTTTTT.

The CDR3 DNA reads TGTGCCAGCAGCTTAAACAGCTATAGCAATCAGCCCCAGCATTTT. This codes for CASSLNSYSNQPQHF. The V and J genes are TRBV11-2 and TRBJ1-5; D unresolved. In germline, CDR1 is SGHAT, CDR2 FQNNGV. The V and J ends lost 2 bases and 0 bases respectively, with 8 bases between them. This CDR3 has 15 residues.

CDR3 in amino acids: CAQIGGNTEAFF. The CDR3 DNA sequence: TGTGCCCAGATAGGGGGGAACACTGAAGCTTTCTTT. The rearrangement uses TRBV30 and TRBJ1-1; D is possibly TRBD1 (6 bases). This CDR3 is built from 12 residues. The V end lost 8 bases, the J end lost 1 base, and 11 bases lay between the germline ends. Germline CDR1 and CDR2: GTSNPN and SVGIG (reference sequence).